The text below deals with one TCR beta chain. This clonotype qualifies as medium-sized (0.01 to 0.1%). Its recognized antigen is unknown. No qualities accompany the bases; no much larger clone lies one base away. The data belong to a study of T cells generated in artificial thymic organoids (dated by TCRdb to 2015 to 2018). Turning to the overall study: The TCR alpha and beta CDR3 repertoires of CD8 single positive T cells derived from in vitro artificial thymic organoids were compared with those of thymic and peripheral blood naive CD8 T cells. Displayed repertoire sequencing data were described as representative of three independent experiments. Study-level results and caveats: Organoid-derived T cells did not show skewed Valpha or Vbeta usage, which argues against unconventional lineages or clonal expansions being dominant. CD8 single positive T cells derived from organoids showed physiological TCR clonotype diversity comparable to the diversity seen in thymic and blood naive CD8 T cells.

V loses 5 bases at its end and J loses 0 bases; junction bases beyond the gene matches: 17. CDR1 and CDR2, looked up from the germline V gene, are MDHEN and SYDVKM. The CDR3 runs 22 amino acids, cysteine and phenylalanine included. The sequence is cut down to CDR3 DNA, 66 bases in frame from base 1. TCRalpha and TCRbeta libraries were amplified separately by semi-nested PCR with Advantage 2 and reverse primers in the TRAC or TRBC constant regions. The amount of total RNA used for first-strand cDNA synthesis ranged from about 3 to 550 ng. TCR cDNA libraries were generated by 5'-RACE using the SMARTer PCR cDNA Synthesis kit, with a poly-dT primer for first-strand synthesis. The semi-nested reverse primers in the constant regions carried 5-nucleotide sample-specific barcodes, and the PCR products were cleaned up with the Zymo DNA Clean and Concentrator-5 kit. Up to ten barcoded samples were pooled, ligated to Illumina adaptors and sequenced as 2 x 150 bp paired-end reads on an Illumina MiSeq. The authors processed their data as follows. Demultiplexed reads were aligned using BLAT against a custom library containing all human TRAV, TRAJ, TRBV, TRBD and TRBJ combinations from IMGT. The best BLAT hits were picked using pslCDnaFilter (-maxAligns=1, -ignoreIntrons), and custom Perl scripts were used to calculate clonotype frequencies. TCRdb reprocessing: public reads trimmed at Q25 with fastp, clones called with MiXCR, in-frame beta chains kept. Rows merge per CDR3 protein into single entries with the most common DNA and genes. The authors' filters were not applied to this entry. Present in this sample are fewer than 5,500 distinct CDR3 sequences, 20% to 25% of which were seen just once. The ten largest clones take up 2.5% to 3.5% of the sample.

To build the artificial thymic organoids, human HSPCs were aggregated with MS5 murine stromal cells that had been transduced with human DLL1, and the aggregates were cultured at an air-liquid interface. Organoids were seeded with FACS-purified CD34+CD3- hematopoietic stem and progenitor cells depleted of residual T cells. The organoids were grown in serum-free RB27 medium, which consisted of RPMI 1640 supplemented with B27, FLT3L, IL-7 and ascorbic acid. Organoid and thymic CD3+TCRalphabeta+CD8 single positive T cells were FACS sorted before RNA extraction. For each sample, total RNA was purified from around 40,000 to 200,000 sorted cells using the RNeasy Micro kit, and RNA quality was checked on an Agilent RNA 6000 Nano chip.

Input material: naive CD8+ T cells grown in artificial thymic organoids from cord blood stem and progenitor cells. The cell subset or site tag for this specimen amounts to: CD3+TCRalphabeta+CD8SP T cells; for blood, CD45RO-CCR7+ naive CD8+ T cells. The chain employs TRBV28 and TRBJ2-6; TRBD2 fits 12 bases in the junction. The source of this sequence is a human donor who gave cord blood stem cells for thymic organoid culture, a cardiac surgery patient who gave postnatal thymus, or a blood donor (not recorded which). The nucleotide sequence reads as follows: TGTGCCAGCAGTCCCATCCGGGCTAGCGGGAGGGCGGAGAGCTCTGGGGCCAACGTCCTGACTTTC. It translates as CASSPIRASGRAESSGANVLTF.